This T cell receptor (beta chain) was found in a study of shared clonotypes between healthy human individuals. About the study: Per donor, CD8 memory used one plate, CD8 naive used two, CD4 memory used three and CD4 naive used three. Notes on the study in general: Among donors, the sharing of clonotypes was expected to be influenced by sequencing depth. Around 5% was the fraction of naive CD4 clonotypes found shared across several donors. When compared with the clonotypes that were shared by all four sorted-subset donors, the non-shared clonotypes turned out to have lower generation probabilities.

Trimming shortened V by 1 base and J by 3 bases, and 10 bases separated the two germline ends. The CDR3 covers 15 residues. Germline V lookup: CDR1 SGHTA, CDR2 FQGNSA. A note on this clone: No antigen is known for it.

The assay was immunoSEQ multiplex PCR, and TCRdb's table has in-frame clones only and misses some. The data show approximately 1,500,000 clones, roughly 95% seen once. Sequencing was done on a sample of naive CD4+ T cells sorted from blood. Sample subset: CD45RA+ positively selected. The chain links TRBV7-2 to TRBJ2-1; D perhaps matches TRBD2 (5 bases). The sequence was obtained from a man aged 25 to 40 in good health. CDR3 in amino acids: CASSLGLANYNEQFF. As DNA, the CDR3 is TGTGCCAGCAGCTTAGGGCTAGCTAACTACAATGAGCAGTTCTTC.